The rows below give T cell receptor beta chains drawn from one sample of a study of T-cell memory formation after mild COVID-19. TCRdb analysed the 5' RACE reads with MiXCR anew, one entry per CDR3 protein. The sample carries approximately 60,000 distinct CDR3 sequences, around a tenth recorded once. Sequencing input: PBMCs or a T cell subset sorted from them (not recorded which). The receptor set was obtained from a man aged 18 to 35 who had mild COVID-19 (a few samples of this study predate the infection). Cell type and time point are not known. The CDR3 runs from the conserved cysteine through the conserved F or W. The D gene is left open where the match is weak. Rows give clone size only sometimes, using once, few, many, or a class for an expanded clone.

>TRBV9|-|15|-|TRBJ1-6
TGTGCCAGCAGCGTAGAAGGATTCAAGGGATCACCCCTCCACTTT
CASSVEGFKGSPLHF
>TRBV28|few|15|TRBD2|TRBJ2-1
TGTGCCAGCAGTATAGCGGGGGGGGCCAACAATGAGCAGTTCTTC
CASSIAGGANNEQFF
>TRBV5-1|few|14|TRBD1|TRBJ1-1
TGCGCCAGCAGCTACCTCGACAGGGACACTGAAGCTTTCTTT
CASSYLDRDTEAFF
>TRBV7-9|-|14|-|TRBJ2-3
TGTGCCAGCAGCTTCGGGGGAAGCACAGATACGCAGTATTTT
CASSFGGSTDTQYF
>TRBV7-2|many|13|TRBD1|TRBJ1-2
TGTGCCAGCAGCGCGCCGACAGGGGTCGGCTACACCTTC
CASSAPTGVGYTF
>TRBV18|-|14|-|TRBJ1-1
TGTGCCAGCTTCCCCCTCGGGATGGGGACTGAAGCTTTCTTT
CASFPLGMGTEAFF
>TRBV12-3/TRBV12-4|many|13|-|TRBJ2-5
TGTGCCAGCAGGGACACCTTGGGGGAGACCCAGTACTTC
CASRDTLGETQYF
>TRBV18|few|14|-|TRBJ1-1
TGTGCCAGCTCACCAAGGAATTTGAACACTGAAGCTTTCTTT
CASSPRNLNTEAFF
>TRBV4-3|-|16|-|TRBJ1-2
TGCGCCAGCAGCCAAGAACAGGGTCCGCCTAACTATGGCTACACCTTC
CASSQEQGPPNYGYTF
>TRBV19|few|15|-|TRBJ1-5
TGTGCCAGTAGCCCGGGGCAGTCACCTAATCAGCCCCAGCATTTT
CASSPGQSPNQPQHF
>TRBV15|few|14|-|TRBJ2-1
TGTGCCACCAGCAGAGATCGAGCGACGAATGAGCAGTTCTTC
CATSRDRATNEQFF
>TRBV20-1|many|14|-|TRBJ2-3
TGCAGTGCTCCCCGGCGGGGAGGCACAGATACGCAGTATTTT
CSAPRRGGTDTQYF
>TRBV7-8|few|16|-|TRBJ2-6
TGTGCCAGCAGCGTTCAGGGGAACTCTGGGGCCAACGTCCTGACTTTC
CASSVQGNSGANVLTF
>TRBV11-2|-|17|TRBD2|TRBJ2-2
TGTGCCAGCAGCTCCCTAGCGGGGGGCACGAACACCGGGGAGCTGTTTTTT
CASSSLAGGTNTGELFF
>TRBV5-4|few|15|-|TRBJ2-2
TGTGCCAGCAGCTTGCCAATGGCAGCCGCCGGGGAGCTGTTTTTT
CASSLPMAAAGELFF
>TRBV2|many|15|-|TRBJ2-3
TGTGCCAGCAGTGAAGGTCGTATTGGCGCAGATACGCAGTATTTT
CASSEGRIGADTQYF
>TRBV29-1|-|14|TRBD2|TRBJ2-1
TGCAGCGTTGAAGGGACTAGCTCCTACAATGAGCAGTTCTTC
CSVEGTSSYNEQFF
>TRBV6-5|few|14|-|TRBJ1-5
TGTGCCAGCAGTTACGGGGTAGGGAATCAGCCCCAGCATTTT
CASSYGVGNQPQHF
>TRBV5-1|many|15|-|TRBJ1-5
TGCGCCAGCAGCGTCGGGGAGCATAGCAATCAGCCCCAGCATTTT
CASSVGEHSNQPQHF
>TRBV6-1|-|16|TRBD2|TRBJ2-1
TGTGCCAGCAGGGGTTTAGCGGGGGGGGACTACAATGAGCAGTTCTTC
CASRGLAGGDYNEQFF
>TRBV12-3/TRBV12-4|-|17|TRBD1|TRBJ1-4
TGTGCCAGCAGTTTAGGCCGGGACAGGGGACGGAATGAAAAACTGTTTTTT
CASSLGRDRGRNEKLFF
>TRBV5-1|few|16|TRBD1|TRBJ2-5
TGCGCCAGCCGCCACGACCCGACAGGGGTCCAAGAGACCCAGTACTTC
CASRHDPTGVQETQYF
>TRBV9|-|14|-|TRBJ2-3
TGTGCCAGCAGCGTAGCCTCACAGTCAGATACGCAGTATTTT
CASSVASQSDTQYF
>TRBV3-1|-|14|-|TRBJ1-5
TGTGCCAGCAGCCTAGGATGGTCCAATCAGCCCCAGCATTTT
CASSLGWSNQPQHF
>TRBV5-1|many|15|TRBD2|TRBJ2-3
TGCGCCAGCAGCCGTAGCGGGGGGCTCACAGATACGCAGTATTTT
CASSRSGGLTDTQYF
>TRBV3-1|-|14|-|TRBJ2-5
TGTGCCAGCAGCCAAGATATGGGGAAAGAGACCCAGTACTTC
CASSQDMGKETQYF
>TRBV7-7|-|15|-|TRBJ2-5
TGTGCCAGCAGCTTGAGCAGTGTTGGGTCGGAGACCCAGTACTTC
CASSLSSVGSETQYF
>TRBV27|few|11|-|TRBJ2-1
TGTGCCAGCCGCAGGGTCGGGCAGCAGTTCTTC
CASRRVGQQFF
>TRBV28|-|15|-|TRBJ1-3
TGTGCCAGCAGCCTGGCCGGGGCAGCTGGAAACACCATATATTTT
CASSLAGAAGNTIYF
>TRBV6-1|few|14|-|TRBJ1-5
TGTGCCAGCAGTGAAGCGGGGGGTTGGCAGCCCCAGCATTTT
CASSEAGGWQPQHF
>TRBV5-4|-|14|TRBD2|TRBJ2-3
TGTGCCAGCAGCTTGTTCGGGACTAGCGGGCTCAGGTATTTT
CASSLFGTSGLRYF
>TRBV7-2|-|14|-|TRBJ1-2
TGTGCCAGCAGCTTAATAGGGCAGGGCTATGGCTACACCTTC
CASSLIGQGYGYTF